A single TCR beta chain is shown here with its context. These data come from a study of PD-L1 blockade in urothelial cancer. Study at large: The number of prior chemotherapy regimens per patient was 0 to 3. Analyses used blood from 3 weeks (second dose) and 6 weeks after treatment start. Blood gave a median approximately 150,000 T cells.

Time point denoted: pretreatment peripheral blood. There are 13 residues in the CDR3. Trimming pared 5 bases from V and 3 bases from J, leaving 11 bases between. Germline V gene lookup returns CDR1 MDHEN and CDR2 SYDVKM. The protocol was immunoSEQ multiplex PCR, while the TCRdb copy is restricted to in-frame clones and leaves out a portion. The sample has tens of thousands of clones; around 90% are singletons. The sequence was obtained from a man in his 60s with urothelial cancer. The material was PBMCs, obtained around atezolizumab (anti-PD-L1) treatment. This chain joins TRBV28 and TRBJ2-7; tentatively, D is TRBD2 (6 bases). The CDR3: CASSGGSLYEQYF. Written as DNA, the CDR3 is TGTGCCAGCAGTGGGGGGAGTCTCTACGAGCAGTACTTC.